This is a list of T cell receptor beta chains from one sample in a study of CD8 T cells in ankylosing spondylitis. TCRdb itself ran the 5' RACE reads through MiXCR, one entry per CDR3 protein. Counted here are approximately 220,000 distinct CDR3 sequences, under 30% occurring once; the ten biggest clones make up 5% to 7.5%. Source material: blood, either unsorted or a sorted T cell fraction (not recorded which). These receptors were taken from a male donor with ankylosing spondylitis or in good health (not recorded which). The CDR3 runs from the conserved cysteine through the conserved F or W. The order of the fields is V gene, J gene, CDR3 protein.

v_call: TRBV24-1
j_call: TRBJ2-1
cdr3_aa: CATSPWTTIYNEQFF

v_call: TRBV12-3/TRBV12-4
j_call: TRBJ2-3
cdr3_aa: CASSFGGRASDTQYF

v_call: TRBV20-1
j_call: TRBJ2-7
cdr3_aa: CSARVFGLAANYEQYF

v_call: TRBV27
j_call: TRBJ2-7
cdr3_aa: CASSLLALSYEQYF

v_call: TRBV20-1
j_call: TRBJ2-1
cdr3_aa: CSALSGNEQFF

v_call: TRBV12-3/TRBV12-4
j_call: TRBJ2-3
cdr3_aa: CASSLGVPGADTQYF

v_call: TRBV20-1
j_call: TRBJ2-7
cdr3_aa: CSAKGAAYEQYF

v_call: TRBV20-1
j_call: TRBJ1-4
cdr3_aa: CSARRDSSSTSTNEKLFF

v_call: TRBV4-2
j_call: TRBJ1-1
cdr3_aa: CASSQERLQGAAFF

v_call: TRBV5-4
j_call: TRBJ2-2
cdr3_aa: CASSSSQGRTGELFF

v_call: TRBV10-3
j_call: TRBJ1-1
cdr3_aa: CAISEPPRVTEAFF

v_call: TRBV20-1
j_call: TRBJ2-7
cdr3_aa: CSATNSGRSLREQYF

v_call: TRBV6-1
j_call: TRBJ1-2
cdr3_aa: CASRAWDSLYGYTF

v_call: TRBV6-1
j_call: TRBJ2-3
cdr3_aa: CASSEDTTDTQYF

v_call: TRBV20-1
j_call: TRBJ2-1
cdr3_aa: CSARTSGYYNEQFF

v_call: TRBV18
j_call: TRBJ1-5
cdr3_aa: CASSPTHAQGGRPQHF

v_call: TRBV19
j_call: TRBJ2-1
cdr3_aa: CASSPTLSSYNEQFF

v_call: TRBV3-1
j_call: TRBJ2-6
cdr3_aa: CASSQSDLAGPSGANVLTF

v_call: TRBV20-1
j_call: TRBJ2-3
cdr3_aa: CSFTGGSRVTDTQYF

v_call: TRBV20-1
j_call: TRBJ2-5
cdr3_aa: CSARGEPGTSGAQETQYF

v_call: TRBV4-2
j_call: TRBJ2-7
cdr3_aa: CASSQDLEGAYEQYF

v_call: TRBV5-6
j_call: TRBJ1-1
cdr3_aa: CASSSSRTFGTEAFF

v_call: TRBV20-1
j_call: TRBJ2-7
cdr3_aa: CSARSGQVYEQYF

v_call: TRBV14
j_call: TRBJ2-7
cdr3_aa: CASSPDSRGEQYF

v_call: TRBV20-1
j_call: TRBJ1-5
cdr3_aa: CSAREVTGKIDISNQPQHF

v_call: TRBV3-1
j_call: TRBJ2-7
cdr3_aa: CASSQGLWYEQYF

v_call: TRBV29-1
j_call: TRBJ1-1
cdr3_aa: CSVQHRMNTEAFF

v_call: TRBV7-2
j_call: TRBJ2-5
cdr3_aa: CASSLIGSETQYF

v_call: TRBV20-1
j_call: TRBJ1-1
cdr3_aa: CSARDIQHEAFF

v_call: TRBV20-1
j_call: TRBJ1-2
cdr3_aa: CSARDQAGGGTNYGYTF

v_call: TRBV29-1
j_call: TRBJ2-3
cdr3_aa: CSVANPQGALGYF

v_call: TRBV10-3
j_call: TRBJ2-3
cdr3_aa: CAISDQKGGTDTQYF